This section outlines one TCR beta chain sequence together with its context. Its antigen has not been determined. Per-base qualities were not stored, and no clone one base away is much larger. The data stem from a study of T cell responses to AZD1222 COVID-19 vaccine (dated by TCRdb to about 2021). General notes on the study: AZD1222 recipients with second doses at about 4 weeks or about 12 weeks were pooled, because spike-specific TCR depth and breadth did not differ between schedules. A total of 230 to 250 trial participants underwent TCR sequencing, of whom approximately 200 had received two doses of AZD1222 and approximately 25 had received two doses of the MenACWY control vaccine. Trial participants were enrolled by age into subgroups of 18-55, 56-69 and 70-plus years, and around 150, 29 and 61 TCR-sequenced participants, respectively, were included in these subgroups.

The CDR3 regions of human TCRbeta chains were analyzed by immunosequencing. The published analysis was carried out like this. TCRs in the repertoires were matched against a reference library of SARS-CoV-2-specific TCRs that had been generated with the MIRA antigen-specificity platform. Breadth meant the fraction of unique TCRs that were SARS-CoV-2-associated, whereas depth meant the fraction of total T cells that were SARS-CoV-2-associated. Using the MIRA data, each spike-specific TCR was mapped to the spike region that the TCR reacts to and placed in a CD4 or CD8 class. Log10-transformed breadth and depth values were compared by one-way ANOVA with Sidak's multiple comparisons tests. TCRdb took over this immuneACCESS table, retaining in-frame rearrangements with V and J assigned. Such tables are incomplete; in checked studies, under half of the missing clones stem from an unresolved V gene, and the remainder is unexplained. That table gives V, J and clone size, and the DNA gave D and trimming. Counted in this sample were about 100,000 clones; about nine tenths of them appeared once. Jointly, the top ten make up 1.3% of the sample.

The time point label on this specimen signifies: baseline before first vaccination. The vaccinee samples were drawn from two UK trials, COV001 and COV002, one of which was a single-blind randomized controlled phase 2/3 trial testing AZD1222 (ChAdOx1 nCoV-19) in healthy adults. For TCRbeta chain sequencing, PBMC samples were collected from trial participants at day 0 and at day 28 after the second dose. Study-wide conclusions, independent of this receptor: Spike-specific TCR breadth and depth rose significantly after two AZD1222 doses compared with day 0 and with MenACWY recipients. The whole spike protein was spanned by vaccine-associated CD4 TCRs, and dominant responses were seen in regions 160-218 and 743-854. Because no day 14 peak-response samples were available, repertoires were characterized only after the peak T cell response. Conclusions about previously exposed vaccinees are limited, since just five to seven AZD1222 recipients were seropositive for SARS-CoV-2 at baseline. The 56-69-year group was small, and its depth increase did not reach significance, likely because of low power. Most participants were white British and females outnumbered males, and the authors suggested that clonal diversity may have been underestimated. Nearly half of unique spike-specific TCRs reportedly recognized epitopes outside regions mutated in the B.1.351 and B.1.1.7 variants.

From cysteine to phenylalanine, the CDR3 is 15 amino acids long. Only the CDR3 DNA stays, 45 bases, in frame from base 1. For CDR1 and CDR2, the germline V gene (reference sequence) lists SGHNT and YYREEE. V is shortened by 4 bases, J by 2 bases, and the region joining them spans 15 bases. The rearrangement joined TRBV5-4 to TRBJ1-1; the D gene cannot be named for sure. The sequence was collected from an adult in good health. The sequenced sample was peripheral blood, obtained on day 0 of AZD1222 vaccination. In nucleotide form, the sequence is TGTGCCAGCAGCCCCCGGCCCAGTGAAAACACTGAAGCTTTCTTT. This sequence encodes CASSPRPSENTEAFF.